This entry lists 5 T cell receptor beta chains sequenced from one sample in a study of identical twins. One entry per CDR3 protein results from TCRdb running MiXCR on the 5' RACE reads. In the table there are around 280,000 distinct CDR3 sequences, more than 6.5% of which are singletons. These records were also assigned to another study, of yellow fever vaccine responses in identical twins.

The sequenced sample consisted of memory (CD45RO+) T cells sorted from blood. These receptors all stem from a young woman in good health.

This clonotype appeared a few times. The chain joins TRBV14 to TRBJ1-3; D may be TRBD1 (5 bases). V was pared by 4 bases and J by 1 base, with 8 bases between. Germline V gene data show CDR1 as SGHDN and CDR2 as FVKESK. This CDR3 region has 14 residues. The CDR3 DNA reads TGTGCCAGCAGCCCTGGGACGTCTGGAAACACCATATATTTT. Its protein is CASSPGTSGNTIYF.

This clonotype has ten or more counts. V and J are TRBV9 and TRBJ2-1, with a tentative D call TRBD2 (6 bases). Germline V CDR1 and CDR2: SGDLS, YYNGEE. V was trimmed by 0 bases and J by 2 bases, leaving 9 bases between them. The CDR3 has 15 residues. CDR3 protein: CASSVAGDPYNEQFF. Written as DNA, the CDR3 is TGTGCCAGCAGCGTAGCGGGGGACCCCTACAATGAGCAGTTCTTC.

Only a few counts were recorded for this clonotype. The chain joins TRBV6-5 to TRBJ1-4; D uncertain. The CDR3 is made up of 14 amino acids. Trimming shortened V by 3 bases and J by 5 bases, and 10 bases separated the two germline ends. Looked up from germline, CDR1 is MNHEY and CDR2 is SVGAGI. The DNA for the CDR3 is TGTGCCAGCAGTTATTCGGCCTTCAATGAAAAACTGTTTTTT. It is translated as CASSYSAFNEKLFF.

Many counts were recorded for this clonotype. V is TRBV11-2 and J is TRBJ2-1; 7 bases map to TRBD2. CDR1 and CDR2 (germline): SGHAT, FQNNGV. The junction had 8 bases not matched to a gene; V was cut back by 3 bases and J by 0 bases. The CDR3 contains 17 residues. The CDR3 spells CASSFLPPGGSYNEQFF. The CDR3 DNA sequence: TGTGCCAGCAGCTTTTTGCCGCCGGGGGGCTCCTACAATGAGCAGTTCTTC.

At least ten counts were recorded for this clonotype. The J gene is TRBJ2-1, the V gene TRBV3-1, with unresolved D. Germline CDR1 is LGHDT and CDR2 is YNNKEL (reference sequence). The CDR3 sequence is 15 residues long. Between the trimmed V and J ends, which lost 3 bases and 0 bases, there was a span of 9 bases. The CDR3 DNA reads TGTGCCAGCAGCCAGGACCTCTACTCCTACAATGAGCAGTTCTTC. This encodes CASSQDLYSYNEQFF.